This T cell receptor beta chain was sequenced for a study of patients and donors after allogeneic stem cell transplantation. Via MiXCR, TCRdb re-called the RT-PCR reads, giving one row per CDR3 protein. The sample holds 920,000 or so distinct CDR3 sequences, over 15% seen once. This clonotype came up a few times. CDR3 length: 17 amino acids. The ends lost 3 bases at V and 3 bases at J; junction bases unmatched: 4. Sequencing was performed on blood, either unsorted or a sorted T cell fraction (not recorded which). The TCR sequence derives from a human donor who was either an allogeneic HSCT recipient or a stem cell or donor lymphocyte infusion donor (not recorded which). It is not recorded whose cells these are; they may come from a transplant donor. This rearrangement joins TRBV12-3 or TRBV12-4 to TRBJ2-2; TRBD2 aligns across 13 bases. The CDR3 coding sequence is TGTGCCAGCAGTTTCTGGACTAGCGGGGGTGACACCGGGGAGCTGTTTTTT. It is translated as CASSFWTSGGDTGELFF.